These T cell receptor beta chains were read from a single sample in a study of blood T cell repertoires in COVID-19. TCRdb's table, derived via immunoSEQ multiplex PCR, lists solely in-frame clones and lacks some. Counted here are about 220,000 clones, 70% to 85% occurring once; the ten biggest clones make up roughly a tenth. The sample taken for sequencing was peripheral blood. The source of these receptors is a man aged 50 to 59 with active or convalescent COVID-19. CDR3s include the opening cysteine and the closing phenylalanine or tryptophan. D genes are given only for firm matches. Rows give clone size only sometimes, using once, few, many, or a class for an expanded clone.

>TRBV9|TRBJ1-3|TRBD1|.
CASSWAGGYDDDSGNTIYF
TGTGCCAGCAGCTGGGCAGGGGGCTACGATGACGACTCTGGAAACACCATATATTTT
>TRBV5-1|TRBJ2-5|TRBD2|.
CASSVGGEETQYF
TGCGCCAGCAGCGTTGGGGGGGAAGAGACCCAGTACTTC
>TRBV10-3|TRBJ1-5|.|.
CAISESAGRASNQPQHF
TGTGCCATCAGTGAGTCGGCAGGGAGGGCGAGCAATCAGCCCCAGCATTTT
>TRBV28|TRBJ2-7|TRBD2|.
CASSLLAGSDEQYF
TGTGCCAGCAGTCTGTTAGCGGGATCCGACGAGCAGTACTTC
>TRBV6-6|TRBJ1-3|TRBD1|.
CASSNRGFSGNTIYF
TGTGCCAGCAGCAACAGGGGGTTTTCTGGAAACACCATATATTTT
>TRBV4-1|TRBJ2-3|.|.
CASSQNIVEGTDTQYF
TGCGCCAGCAGCCAAAACATTGTGGAGGGCACAGATACGCAGTATTTT
>TRBV6-6|TRBJ1-5|.|.
CASSYSSTSNQPQHF
TGTGCCAGCAGTTACTCGAGCACTAGCAATCAGCCCCAGCATTTT
>TRBV7-9|TRBJ2-5|TRBD1|.
CASSPTDHGQGETQYF
TGTGCCAGCAGCCCCACAGACCATGGACAGGGTGAGACCCAGTACTTC
>TRBV19|TRBJ1-1|TRBD1|few
CASSMYPRGRLGTEAFF
TGTGCCAGTAGTATGTATCCCAGGGGGCGACTGGGCACTGAAGCTTTCTTT
>TRBV6-2/TRBV6-3|TRBJ2-1|.|few
CASSYAGFRYNEQFF
TGTGCCAGCAGTTACGCAGGGTTCCGCTACAATGAGCAGTTCTTC
>TRBV27|TRBJ2-2|.|.
CASKPYMNTGELFF
TGTGCCAGCAAACCCTATATGAACACCGGGGAGCTGTTTTTT
>TRBV18|TRBJ2-1|.|.
CASSPRQASYNEQFF
TGTGCCAGCTCACCAAGGCAGGCCTCCTACAATGAGCAGTTCTTC
>TRBV21-1|TRBJ2-4|.|.
CASSNKEQGASLAKNIQYF
TGTGCCAGCAGCAATAAGGAACAGGGGGCTTCCCTAGCCAAAAACATTCAGTACTTC
>TRBV5-1|TRBJ2-7|TRBD1|.
CASSRDRGPGEQYF
TGCGCCAGCAGCCGGGACAGGGGGCCCGGGGAGCAGTACTTC
>TRBV19|TRBJ1-1|TRBD1|.
CASHMGTGSNTEAFF
TGTGCCAGTCATATGGGGACAGGGTCGAACACTGAAGCTTTCTTT
>TRBV19|TRBJ2-1|.|.
CASSKWSLRGGNEQFF
TGTGCCAGTAGTAAATGGTCCCTTAGAGGCGGCAATGAGCAGTTCTTC
>TRBV5-1|TRBJ2-3|TRBD2|.
CASSTVAGGGDTQYF
TGCGCCAGCAGCACCGTAGCGGGGGGAGGAGATACGCAGTATTTT